These 10 T cell receptor beta chains were all obtained from the same sample, sequenced in a study of blood T cells in healthy people across ages. Alongside a J-beta primer mix, a sample-barcoded 5' primer served in a second PCR lasting roughly 6 to 12 cycles. TCRdb analysed the 5' RACE reads with MiXCR anew, one entry per CDR3 protein. The top ten hold approximately 7.9% of the sample, which has more than 1,400,000 distinct CDR3 sequences, 40% to 50% seen once. Sample: blood. All receptors derive from a young woman in good health.

This rearrangement joins TRBV20-1 to TRBJ2-1, with TRBD2 identical over 12 bases. CDR3 length: 18 amino acids. The trim removed 3 bases at V and 6 bases at J, leaving 15 bases unmatched. Looked up from germline, CDR1 is DFQATT and CDR2 is SNEGSKA (reference sequence). CDR3 sequence (DNA): TGCAGTGCTAGCCTTACACTAGCGGGAGGTAGGGTATTCAATGAGCAGTTCTTC. Protein sequence: CSASLTLAGGRVFNEQFF.

The CDR3 nucleotides read TGTGCCAGCACCATGCTCGTCCTAGGGAACCAAGAGACCCAGTACTTC. Amino acids: CASTMLVLGNQETQYF. The chain links TRBV7-6 to TRBJ2-5, with D unclear. Trimming stripped 7 bases from V and 0 bases from J, with 18 bases between. CDR1 SGHVS and CDR2 FNYEAQ come from the germline V gene. This CDR3 region has 16 residues.

The V and J genes are TRBV12-3 or TRBV12-4 and TRBJ2-3; D not resolved. The CDR3 consists of 14 residues. The ends were cut back, 6 bases at V and 1 base at J, with 11 bases in the middle. The CDR3 protein is CASSRLFGTDTQYF. In DNA form, the CDR3 reads TGTGCCAGCAGCCGGCTGTTTGGCACAGATACGCAGTATTTT.

This clonotype was observed a few times. V is TRBV7-2 and J is TRBJ2-2; D perhaps matches TRBD2 (5 bases). Deletions cut 5 bases from V and 5 bases from J, with 18 bases between. This CDR3 comprises 16 residues. Germline V lookup: CDR1 SGHTA, CDR2 FQGNSA. The DNA for the CDR3 is TGTGCCAGCAGCCCTGTCACCGGGGTCGCTACCGGGGAGCTGTTTTTT. It encodes CASSPVTGVATGELFF.

The V call is TRBV5-5, the J call TRBJ2-7, with 10 bases aligning to TRBD1. CDR1 is SGHKS, CDR2 YYEKEE, per germline (reference sequence). V trimming: 0 bases; J trimming: 3 bases; junction bases outside the gene matches: 3. This CDR3 has 15 amino acids. CDR3 bases: TGTGCCAGCAGCTTGGAGGGGACAGGGGACTACGAGCAGTACTTC. Its translation is CASSLEGTGDYEQYF.

There are a few counts of this clonotype. The J gene is TRBJ2-4, the V gene TRBV20-1; D perhaps matches TRBD1 (6 bases). The DNA end is a closer match to TRBJ2-7, so the J assignment may be wrong. This CDR3 comprises 13 residues. Germline assignment: CDR1 DFQATT and CDR2 SNEGSKA (reference sequence). The CDR3 region has the DNA TGCAGTGTTCAGGGGCTAGCTGTCTACGAGCAGTACTTC. Translating gives CSVQGLAVYEQYF.

This clonotype was detected only a few times. The V call is TRBV29-1, the J call TRBJ1-2; D is possibly TRBD1 (6 bases). The germline V gene encodes CDR1 SQVTM and CDR2 ANQGSEA. CDR3 length: 13 residues. V lost 3 bases, J lost 3 bases, and 11 bases lay in between. The chain's CDR3 is CSVDTGLDYGYTF. The DNA for the CDR3 is TGCAGCGTTGACACAGGGCTGGACTATGGCTACACCTTC.

V is TRBV9 and J is TRBJ1-1; TRBD1 aligns across 8 bases. Trimming cost V 1 base and J 4 bases; bases outside gene matches: 15. Germline CDR1 is SGDLS and CDR2 is YYNGEE. CDR3 length: 18 residues. CDR3 region: CASSVSTVPTGGGTEAFF. The CDR3 nucleotides are TGTGCCAGCAGCGTATCAACGGTTCCTACAGGGGGAGGCACTGAAGCTTTCTTT.

This clonotype was found a few times. The chain joins TRBV5-1 to TRBJ2-1, with 11 positions matching TRBD2. With V trimmed by 0 bases and J by 9 bases, 5 bases remained unmatched. Germline V CDR1 and CDR2: SGHRS, YFSETQ. This CDR3 comprises 15 residues. The CDR3 sequence: CASSLGLAGKGEQFF. The DNA of the CDR3 is TGCGCCAGCAGCTTGGGACTAGCGGGAAAGGGTGAGCAGTTCTTC. The full variable domain, rest sourced from reference TRBV5-1 and TRBJ2-1, is KAGVTQTPRYLIKTRGQQVTLSCSPISGHRSVSWYQQTPGQGLQFLFEYFSETQRNKGNFPGRFSGRQFSNSRSEMNVSTLELGDSALYLCASSLGLAGKGEQFFGPGTRLTVL.

This clonotype was picked up a small number of times. CDR3 DNA: TGTGCCAGCAGCCCGGGACAGGGCATACGTCAGCCCCAGCATTTT. The encoded protein is CASSPGQGIRQPQHF. The rearrangement links TRBV27 to TRBJ1-5, with 9 bases matching TRBD1. V shed 6 bases, J shed 6 bases, and the junction held 9 bases outside the gene matches. CDR1 and CDR2 (germline): MNHEY, SMNVEV (reference sequence). The CDR3 runs 15 residues.